This passage covers 29 T cell receptor beta chains from one sample sequenced in a study of blood T cell repertoires in COVID-19. TCRdb's copy holds only in-frame clones and misses some; the assay was immunoSEQ multiplex PCR. The sample consists of about 250,000 clones, around 90% of them appearing once. Sequenced material: peripheral blood. These receptors all stem from a man aged 18-30 years with active or convalescent COVID-19.

This sequence joins TRBV6-2 or TRBV6-3 and TRBJ2-5, with 7 bases aligning to TRBD2. This CDR3 is built from 14 residues. Germline CDR1 MNHEY, CDR2 SVGEGT. Unmatched junction bases numbered 8, after V lost 5 bases and J lost 5 bases. The CDR3 is CASSTTSLGETQYF. Written as DNA, the CDR3 is TGTGCCAGCAGTACGACTAGCTTGGGGGAGACCCAGTACTTC.

This rearrangement joins TRBV5-4 to TRBJ1-3; D call uncertain. V was clipped by 4 bases and J by 0 bases, with 17 bases between them. Per germline, CDR1 SGHNT and CDR2 YYREEE (reference sequence). CDR3 length: 17 amino acids. The DNA for the CDR3 is TGTGCCAGCAGCCCGAGGAATGACGGCAACTCTGGAAACACCATATATTTT. This sequence encodes CASSPRNDGNSGNTIYF.

The chain joins TRBV2 to TRBJ1-1, with D unclear. The CDR3 consists of 13 residues. Trimming removed 6 bases from V and 0 bases from J, with 8 bases in between. The germline V gene has CDR1 SNHLY and CDR2 FYNNEI. The CDR3 region has the DNA TGTGCCAGCAGGAGGGAAATGAACACTGAAGCTTTCTTT. The encoded protein is CASRREMNTEAFF.

This clone was counted once. The chain uses TRBV6-5 and TRBJ2-7; 11 bases line up with TRBD1. Germline V gives CDR1 MNHEY, CDR2 SVGAGI. The ends lost 3 bases at V and 3 bases at J; junction bases unmatched: 4. This CDR3 contains 15 residues. In DNA form, the CDR3 reads TGTGCCAGCAGTTATTCCGGGACAGGGGGCTACGAGCAGTACTTC. As protein: CASSYSGTGGYEQYF.

This chain joins TRBV19 and TRBJ1-2; no reliable D call. Germline CDR1 and CDR2: LNHDA and SQIVND (reference sequence). V dropped 1 base and J dropped 1 base, with 7 bases sitting between them. The CDR3 is made up of 14 amino acids. CDR3 nucleotide sequence: TGTGCCAGTAGTATAGCCCACAGTAACTATGGCTACACCTTC. It codes for CASSIAHSNYGYTF.

The chain employs TRBV5-1 and TRBJ1-4, with 7 bases fitting TRBD1. CDR1 is SGHRS, CDR2 YFSETQ, per germline. This CDR3 is built from 12 residues. The V segment lost 4 bases and the J segment 8 bases; nucleotides outside the gene matches: 2. The CDR3 is CASSGTEEKLFF. The CDR3 coding sequence is TGCGCCAGCAGCGGGACAGAGGAAAAACTGTTTTTT. Combining the CDR3 with reference TRBV5-1 and TRBJ1-4 gives the whole variable domain KAGVTQTPRYLIKTRGQQVTLSCSPISGHRSVSWYQQTPGQGLQFLFEYFSETQRNKGNFPGRFSGRQFSNSRSEMNVSTLELGDSALYLCASSGTEEKLFFGSGTQLSVL.

This clone was counted between two and nine times. The V and J genes are TRBV7-3 and TRBJ1-6; 8 nucleotides agree with TRBD1. Per germline, CDR1 SGHTA and CDR2 FQGTGA. CDR3 length: 15 residues. V lost 3 bases to trimming and J lost 9 bases; unmatched junction nucleotides: 7. The DNA of the CDR3 is TGTGCCAGCAGCTTTTCCGGACAGGGAGGTTCACCCCTCCACTTT. Translation gives CASSFSGQGGSPLHF. The variable domain in full, completed from reference TRBV7-3 and TRBJ1-6, reads GAGVSQTPSNKVTEKGKYVELRCDPISGHTALYWYRQSLGQGPEFLIYFQGTGAADDSGLPNDRFFAVRPEGSVSTLKIQRTERGDSAVYLCASSFSGQGGSPLHFGNGTRLTVT.

The V and J genes are TRBV28 and TRBJ2-3, with TRBD2 matching over 11 bases. Germline CDR1 and CDR2: MDHEN and SYDVKM. The CDR3 spans 13 residues. J was trimmed by 15 bases and V by 6 bases; bases with no gene match: 11. Here the CDR3 reads CASSPGTSGPPYF. The DNA of the CDR3 is TGTGCCAGCAGCCCCGGGACTAGCGGACCCCCATATTTT.

The V call is TRBV19, the J call TRBJ2-7, with TRBD2 identical over 8 bases. The CDR3 is 14 residues long. The germline gives CDR1 LNHDA, CDR2 SQIVND (reference sequence). V lost 3 bases and J lost 4; bases outside the gene matches: 5. This CDR3 reads CASSIGREGYEQYF. The CDR3 nucleotides are TGTGCCAGTAGTATTGGCCGGGAGGGATACGAGCAGTACTTC.

The chain combines TRBV28 with TRBJ2-4; 10 bases are a match to TRBD2. V lost 5 bases and J lost 1; bases outside the gene matches: 5. This CDR3 has 16 residues. Germline V CDR1 and CDR2: MDHEN, SYDVKM. CDR3 region: CASSNAGLAAKNIQYF. The DNA of the CDR3 is TGTGCCAGCAGTAACGCGGGACTAGCGGCCAAAAACATTCAGTACTTC.

This chain links TRBV30 with TRBJ1-1; D call uncertain. Germline V CDR1 and CDR2: GTSNPN, SVGIG (reference sequence). The CDR3 extends over 11 amino acids. Trimming took 3 bases from V and 7 from J, leaving 9 bases between them. CDR3 DNA: TGTGCCTGGAGCGCACAGCTTGAAGCTTTCTTT. Amino acid sequence: CAWSAQLEAFF.

The rearrangement uses TRBV28 and TRBJ1-4; TRBD1 is a possible D gene (6 bases). V was clipped by 8 bases and J by 6 bases, with 28 bases between them. The CDR3 covers 18 residues. Germline assignment: CDR1 MDHEN and CDR2 SYDVKM. The CDR3 bases are TGTGCCAGCCCGACACGCACAAGGATGGACAGCTACTATGAAAAACTGTTTTTT. Its translation: CASPTRTRMDSYYEKLFF.

The count of this clone is one. CDR3 DNA: TGTGCCAGCCAAAAAACAGTTAACACTGAAGCTTTCTTT. Translated, it gives CASQKTVNTEAFF. The rearrangement uses TRBV9 and TRBJ1-1, with D hard to call. This CDR3 is 13 amino acids long. The germline V and J ends were trimmed by 7 bases and 2 bases, with 12 bases remaining between them. In germline, CDR1 is SGDLS, CDR2 YYNGEE.

The V and J genes are TRBV29-1 and TRBJ1-3; tentative D call: TRBD1 (6 bases). The germline V gene has CDR1 SQVTM and CDR2 ANQGSEA. V dropped 7 bases and J dropped 4 bases, with 14 bases sitting between them. This CDR3 has 13 residues. CDR3 DNA: TGCAGCGCACGAACAGGGTCCGGAAACACCATATATTTT. Amino acids: CSARTGSGNTIYF.

This sequence joins TRBV4-3 and TRBJ1-4, with no clear D. V shed 4 bases and J shed 10 bases, with 10 bases lying between them. The V gene's germline CDR1 is LGHNA and CDR2 YSLEER. The CDR3 consists of 12 residues. The CDR3 DNA follows: TGCGCCAGCAGCCTACCTGGGAGAAAACTGTTTTTT. Its translation: CASSLPGRKLFF.

The V and J genes are TRBV19 and TRBJ2-1, with 8 bases identical to TRBD2. Germline V gives CDR1 LNHDA, CDR2 SQIVND (reference sequence). Germline trimming cut 5 bases from V and 14 bases from J; bases unmatched to any gene: 11. The CDR3 has 13 residues. CDR3 protein: CASSSLIAGTKFF. CDR3 bases: TGTGCCAGTAGTTCCCTAATAGCGGGGACGAAGTTCTTC. The complete variable domain, with remaining parts taken from reference TRBV19 and TRBJ2-1, reads DGGITQSPKYLFRKEGQNVTLSCEQNLNHDAMYWYRQDPGQGLRLIYYSQIVNDFQKGDIAEGYSVSREKKESFPLTVTSAQKNPTAFYLCASSSLIAGTKFFGPGTRLTVL.

The J gene is TRBJ1-2, the V gene TRBV11-2; weak D call: TRBD1 (6 bases). The CDR3 runs 17 residues. The V and J ends lost 4 bases and 5 bases respectively, with 23 bases between them. CDR1 SGHAT and CDR2 FQNNGV come from the germline V gene. The CDR3 DNA reads TGTGCCAGCAGCTCCTACCCCAGAGGTCGAGGGGGTTATGGCTACACCTTC. Translation: CASSSYPRGRGGYGYTF. Supplemented by reference TRBV11-2 and TRBJ1-2, the full variable domain reads EAGVAQSPRYKIIEKRQSVAFWCNPISGHATLYWYQQILGQGPKLLIQFQNNGVVDDSQLPKDRFSAERLKGVDSTLKIQPAKLEDSAVYLCASSSYPRGRGGYGYTFGSGTRLTVV.

The CDR3 protein is CASSLGQGGHNEQFF. The DNA for the CDR3 is TGTGCCAGCAGCCTGGGACAGGGGGGCCACAATGAGCAGTTCTTC. The V call is TRBV7-3, the J call TRBJ2-1; 11 nucleotides align to TRBD1. After removal of 5 bases from V and 5 bases from J, the junction contained 5 bases not matched to a gene. The CDR3 spans 15 residues. Germline V gene data show CDR1 as SGHTA and CDR2 as FQGTGA.

V is TRBV6-4 and J is TRBJ1-2, with D unclear. The CDR3 runs to 12 residues. Germline lookup yields CDR1 MRHNA and CDR2 SNTAGT. V dropped 0 bases and J dropped 8 bases, with 7 bases sitting between them. The CDR3 region is CASSDSRMGYTF. The CDR3 region has the DNA TGTGCCAGCAGTGACTCGAGGATGGGCTACACCTTC.

V is TRBV5-4 and J is TRBJ2-2, with 7 nucleotides matching TRBD1. CDR3 size: 15 residues. V lost 0 bases, J lost 3 bases, and 2 bases stayed unmatched. Germline values: CDR1 SGHNT, CDR2 YYREEE (reference sequence). The CDR3 coding sequence is TGTGCCAGCAGCTTGGAGGGGGCCCACACCGGGGAGCTGTTTTTT. It translates to CASSLEGAHTGELFF.

The chain links TRBV6-6 to TRBJ2-1; 9 positions match TRBD2. CDR1 MNHNY and CDR2 SVGAGI come from the germline V gene (reference sequence). This CDR3 comprises 11 residues. The CDR3 region is CSSGDYNEQFF. For the CDR3, the DNA is TGTTCTAGCGGGGACTACAATGAGCAGTTCTTC.

A few counts support this clone. This chain links TRBV19 with TRBJ1-1; 7 bases are a match to TRBD1. V trimming: 6 bases; J trimming: 11 bases; junction bases outside the gene matches: 6. This CDR3 spans 11 amino acids. CDR1 and CDR2 (germline): LNHDA, SQIVND (reference sequence). CDR3 in amino acids: CASSQSGGAFF. The CDR3 DNA reads as TGTGCCAGTAGCCAGTCAGGGGGGGCTTTCTTT.

The rearrangement joins TRBV6-6 to TRBJ2-7, with 13 bases aligning to TRBD2. V lost 4 bases and J lost 7; bases outside the gene matches: 7. In germline, CDR1 is MNHNY, CDR2 SVGAGI (reference sequence). The CDR3 has 15 amino acids. This CDR3 is CASSSIGLAGDEQYF. The CDR3 nucleotides are TGTGCCAGCAGTTCCATCGGACTAGCGGGAGATGAGCAGTACTTC.

J is TRBJ2-7 and V is TRBV15, with 9 bases identical to TRBD2. There are 15 residues in the CDR3. Germline V gene data show CDR1 as LNHNV and CDR2 as YYDKDF (reference sequence). V gave up 5 bases and J gave up 4 bases; unmatched junction bases: 9. CDR3 protein: CATSLRAGGTYEQYF. CDR3 in DNA: TGTGCCACCAGCCTCCGGGCGGGAGGGACGTACGAGCAGTACTTC.

The count of this clone is one. The chain is built from TRBV19 and TRBJ2-4; 12 positions match TRBD2. The CDR3 extends over 13 amino acids. Germline trimming cut 8 bases from V and 6 bases from J; bases unmatched to any gene: 2. CDR1 and CDR2 (germline): LNHDA, SQIVND (reference sequence). CDR3 nucleotides: TGTGCCAGTCAACTAGCGGGGGGAAACATTCAGTACTTC. Protein sequence: CASQLAGGNIQYF.

The chain employs TRBV6-6 and TRBJ1-2; TRBD1 agrees at 7 bases. This CDR3 has 14 residues. Per germline, CDR1 MNHNY and CDR2 SVGAGI (reference sequence). The V segment lost 6 bases and the J segment 6 bases; nucleotides outside the gene matches: 10. The CDR3 region is CASSHRQGADGYTF. DNA of the CDR3: TGTGCCAGCAGCCACAGACAGGGAGCGGATGGCTACACCTTC.

This clone was recorded once. The chain employs TRBV16 and TRBJ2-2; possibly TRBD1 for D (5 bases). The CDR3 loop spans 15 amino acids. Trimming removed 2 bases at V and 6 bases at J, with 13 bases between. Germline V CDR1 and CDR2: KGHSY, FQNENV. DNA of the CDR3: TGTGCCAGCAGCCAAAAACACAAGGGGTCCGGGGAGCTGTTTTTT. Protein: CASSQKHKGSGELFF.

The chain carries TRBV6-5 and TRBJ1-4, with 9 bases lining up with TRBD1. The CDR3 runs 12 residues. CDR1 and CDR2 (germline): MNHEY, SVGAGI. V trimming: 8 bases; J trimming: 8 bases; junction bases outside the gene matches: 3. CDR3 protein: CASGDREEKLFF. CDR3 sequence (DNA): TGTGCCAGCGGGGACAGGGAGGAAAAACTGTTTTTT.

The chain carries TRBV7-9 and TRBJ1-6; 8 nucleotides align to TRBD1. Germline V CDR1 and CDR2: SEHNR, FQNEAQ (reference sequence). The CDR3 totals 15 residues. Trimming cost V 5 bases and J 10 bases; bases outside gene matches: 10. DNA of the CDR3: TGTGCCAGCAGCCCCCAGGACAGGGTAGGCTCACCCCTCCACTTT. It yields the protein CASSPQDRVGSPLHF.